This TCR beta chain was profiled in a study of T cell repertoires in cytomegalovirus infection. For the study at large: HLA-B-restricted CMV epitopes that are well studied, plus recently identified HLA-C-restricted ones, were used by the study. It was the public TCR beta signatures that indicated both CMV infection and matching HLA type.

Points from the study as a whole: Carriers of CMV plus the relevant HLA were identified by cumulative public TCR beta family frequency. The ex vivo response was dominated by HLA-C-restricted CMV-specific TCR beta clonotypes.

Per the germline V gene, CDR1 is LGHNA and CDR2 is YSLEER. This CDR3 is built from 16 residues. The V gene lost 2 bases and the J gene lost 0 bases, with 13 bases spanning the gap. This clonotype came up many times. Its antigen remains unknown. TCRdb independently ran MiXCR on the reads; one entry per CDR3 protein. The data hold about half a million distinct CDR3 sequences, with around 30% observed a single time. This material consisted of cultured PBMCs, taken from culture after CMV antigen stimulation. V usage is TRBV4-3 and J usage is TRBJ1-2, with D possibly being TRBD1 (6 bases). The source is a human donor in good health (CMV status not recorded). Some clones in this sample may be carry-over from other donors' samples. The CDR3 coding sequence is TGCGCCAGCAGCCAATCAGGGACAAGGTCTAACTATGGCTACACCTTC. Translated, it gives CASSQSGTRSNYGYTF.